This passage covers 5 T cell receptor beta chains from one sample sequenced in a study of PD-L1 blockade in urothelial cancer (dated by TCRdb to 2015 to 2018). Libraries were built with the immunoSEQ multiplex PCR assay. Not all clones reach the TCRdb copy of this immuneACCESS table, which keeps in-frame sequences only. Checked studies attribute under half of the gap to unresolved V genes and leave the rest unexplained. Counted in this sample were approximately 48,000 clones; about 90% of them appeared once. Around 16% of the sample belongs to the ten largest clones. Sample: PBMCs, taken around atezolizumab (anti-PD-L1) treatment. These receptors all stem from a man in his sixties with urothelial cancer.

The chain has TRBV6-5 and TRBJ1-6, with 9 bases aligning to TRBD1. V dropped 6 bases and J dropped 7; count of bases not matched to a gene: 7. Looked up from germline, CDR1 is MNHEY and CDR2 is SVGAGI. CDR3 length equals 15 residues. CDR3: CASRGQGWWNSPLHF. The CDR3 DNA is TGTGCCAGCAGGGGACAGGGTTGGTGGAATTCACCCCTCCACTTT.

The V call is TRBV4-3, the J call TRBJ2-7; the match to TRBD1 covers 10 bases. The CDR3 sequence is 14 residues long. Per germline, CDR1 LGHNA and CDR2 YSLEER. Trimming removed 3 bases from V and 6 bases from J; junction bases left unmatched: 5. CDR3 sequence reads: CASSQTGTGVEQYF. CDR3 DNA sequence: TGCGCCAGCAGCCAGACCGGGACAGGGGTCGAGCAGTACTTC.

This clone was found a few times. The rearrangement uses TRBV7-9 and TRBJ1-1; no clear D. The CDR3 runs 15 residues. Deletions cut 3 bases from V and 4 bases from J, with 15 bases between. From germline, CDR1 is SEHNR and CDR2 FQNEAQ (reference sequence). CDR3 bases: TGTGCCAGCAGCTTGTCAACCTCGTCGGGCACTGAAGCTTTCTTT. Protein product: CASSLSTSSGTEAFF.

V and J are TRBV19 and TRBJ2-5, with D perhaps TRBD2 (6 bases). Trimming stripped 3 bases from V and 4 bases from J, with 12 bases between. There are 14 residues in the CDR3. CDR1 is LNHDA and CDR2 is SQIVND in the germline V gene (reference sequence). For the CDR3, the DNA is TGTGCCAGTAGTATCGGAGGGGAAGGAGAGACCCAGTACTTC. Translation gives CASSIGGEGETQYF.

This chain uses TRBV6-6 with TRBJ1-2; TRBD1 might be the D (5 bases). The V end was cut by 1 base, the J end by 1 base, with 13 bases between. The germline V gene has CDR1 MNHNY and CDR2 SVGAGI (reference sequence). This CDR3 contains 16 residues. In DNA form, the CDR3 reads TGTGCCAGCAGTTACTTGGGGGGTCCCCATAACTATGGCTACACCTTC. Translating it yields CASSYLGGPHNYGYTF.